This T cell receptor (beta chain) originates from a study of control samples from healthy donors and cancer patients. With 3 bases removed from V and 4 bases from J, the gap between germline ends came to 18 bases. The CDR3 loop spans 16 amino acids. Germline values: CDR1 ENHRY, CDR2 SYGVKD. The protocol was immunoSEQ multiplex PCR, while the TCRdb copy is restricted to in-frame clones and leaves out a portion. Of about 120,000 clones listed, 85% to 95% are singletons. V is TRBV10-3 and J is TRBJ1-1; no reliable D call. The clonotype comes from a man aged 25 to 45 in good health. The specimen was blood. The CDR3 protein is CAISDTGITVGTEAFF. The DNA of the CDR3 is TGTGCCATCAGTGATACGGGGATCACTGTGGGCACTGAAGCTTTCTTT.